This T cell receptor (beta chain) was sequenced for a study of T cells in Graves' hyperthyroidism and ophthalmopathy. What was amplified from RNA transcripts were TCR beta CDR3 regions. Using the HTBI primer set, a first-round RT-PCR was run on the TCR CDR3. MiXCR, applied by TCRdb to the multiplex PCR reads, yields one record per CDR3 protein. This repertoire shows roughly 400,000 distinct CDR3 sequences, about a sixth found once; its top ten account for 25% to 35%. This clonotype came up many times. Antigen: not known. Trimming removed 0 bases at V and 0 bases at J, with 9 bases between. CDR3 length: 16 amino acids. Germline CDR1 and CDR2: SGHAT and FQNNGV. Study-wide results and caveats: Peripheral blood also featured most of the thyroid clonotypes expanded above 0.001.

The gene calls are TRBV11-2 and TRBJ2-1; no reliable D call. The sequenced material came from blood. The receptor was derived from a woman aged 18-29 years with Graves' hyperthyroidism that later progressed to Graves' ophthalmopathy. This CDR3 is CASSLESRSSYNEQFF. CDR3 bases: TGTGCCAGCAGCTTAGAGTCGAGGAGCTCCTACAATGAGCAGTTCTTC.